The 11 T cell receptor beta chains presented below share a single source sample, sequenced in a study of cytomegalovirus exposure and HLA in healthy donors. The primer mix had 60 Vbeta and 13 Jbeta primers. TCRdb keeps only in-frame clones here, not all; method: immunoSEQ multiplex PCR. The profile shows 50,000 to 75,000 clones, around 83% of them singletons. Material: PBMCs. The receptors derive from a human donor in good health.

The chain is built from TRBV7-2 and TRBJ2-3, with D perhaps TRBD1 (7 bases). The CDR3 totals 13 residues. The germline gives CDR1 SGHTA, CDR2 FQGNSA. V lost 7 bases to trimming and J lost 6 bases, with 14 bases between them. CDR3 nucleotides: TGTGCCAGCAACACAGGGGCGGGGGATACGCAGTATTTT. This gives the protein CASNTGAGDTQYF.

This chain connects TRBV28 to TRBJ1-2; 7 nucleotides agree with TRBD1. Trimming removed 4 bases from V and 6 bases from J; junction bases left unmatched: 8. Looked up from germline, CDR1 is MDHEN and CDR2 is SYDVKM. This CDR3 region has 14 residues. CDR3 in amino acids: CASSSRGDPHGYTF. DNA for the CDR3: TGTGCCAGCAGTTCCAGGGGGGACCCCCATGGCTACACCTTC.

This chain links TRBV27 with TRBJ2-4, with unresolved D. CDR1 MNHEY and CDR2 SMNVEV come from the germline V gene (reference sequence). With 6 bases removed from V and 0 bases from J, the gap between germline ends came to 15 bases. This CDR3 is built from 16 residues. In DNA form, the CDR3 reads TGTGCCAGCAGCCGACCGACATTTCTAGCCAAAAACATTCAGTACTTC. Translation: CASSRPTFLAKNIQYF.

The rearrangement links TRBV19 to TRBJ1-4; 7 bases align to TRBD1. With V trimmed by 6 bases and J by 5 bases, 6 bases remained unmatched. Germline values: CDR1 LNHDA, CDR2 SQIVND (reference sequence). The CDR3 sequence is 14 residues long. The CDR3 region has the DNA TGTGCCAGTAGCCTACAGGGGATGAATGAAAAACTGTTTTTT. Translated, it gives CASSLQGMNEKLFF.

The genes are TRBV28 and TRBJ1-6; D is undetermined. The germline CDR1 and CDR2 sequences are MDHEN and SYDVKM. CDR3 length: 13 amino acids. With 6 bases removed from V and 8 bases from J, the gap between germline ends came to 11 bases. The CDR3 DNA is TGTGCCAGCAGAGCCCTAAACTATTCACCCCTCCACTTT. This sequence encodes CASRALNYSPLHF. Full variable domain (outside the CDR3, taken from reference TRBV28 and TRBJ1-6): DVKVTQSSRYLVKRTGEKVFLECVQDMDHENMFWYRQDPGLGLRLIYFSYDVKMKEKGDIPEGYSVSREKKERFSLILESASTNQTSMYLCASRALNYSPLHFGNGTRLTVT.

The chain has TRBV30 and TRBJ2-1; D is ambiguous. V was clipped by 0 bases and J by 8 bases, with 11 bases between them. The CDR3 is 13 residues long. Per germline, CDR1 GTSNPN and CDR2 SVGIG (reference sequence). The DNA of the CDR3 is TGTGCCTGGAGTGTAGCTAGAGGAGATGAGCAGTTCTTC. It encodes CAWSVARGDEQFF.

The CDR3 region has the DNA TGTGCCAGCAGCGTAGCGGGACAGGGGCCCTATGGCTACACCTTC. As protein: CASSVAGQGPYGYTF. The gene calls are TRBV9 and TRBJ1-2; 10 nucleotides line up with TRBD1. The CDR3 sequence is 15 residues long. V gave up 0 bases and J gave up 4 bases; unmatched junction bases: 3. CDR1 is SGDLS, CDR2 YYNGEE, per germline.

The sample holds one count of this clone. The rearrangement joins TRBV6-6 to TRBJ2-1, with 9 bases lining up with TRBD1. The germline V gene has CDR1 MNHNY and CDR2 SVGAGI (reference sequence). With 5 bases clipped from V and 15 bases from J, the junction kept 8 bases outside the gene matches. The CDR3 contains 12 residues. The DNA of the CDR3 is TGTGCCAGCAGTCAGTGGACAGGGGCCCTGTTCTTC. Protein sequence: CASSQWTGALFF.

V gene TRBV5-6 combines with J gene TRBJ2-7; tentatively, D is TRBD1 (6 bases). Trimming removed 4 bases from V and 3 bases from J, with 14 bases in between. The germline V gene encodes CDR1 SGHDT and CDR2 YYEEEE. The CDR3 loop spans 14 amino acids. CDR3 residues: CASSPGQRGYEQYF. The DNA for the CDR3 is TGTGCCAGCAGCCCGGGACAACGCGGCTACGAGCAGTACTTC.

The rearrangement links TRBV7-2 to TRBJ2-3; no clear D gene. The CDR3 loop spans 13 amino acids. Germline values: CDR1 SGHTA, CDR2 FQGNSA. Trimming took off 1 base at V and 4 bases at J, with 6 bases between the two ends. The CDR3 bases are TGTGCCAGCAGCTTAGGTCGGGCAGATACGCAGTATTTT. This encodes CASSLGRADTQYF.

This clone was counted between two and nine times. A read error may account for a junction end that differs from germline. This chain connects TRBV7-9 to TRBJ2-3; D perhaps matches TRBD1 (5 bases). Germline V gene lookup returns CDR1 SEHNR and CDR2 FQNEAQ (reference sequence). The CDR3 runs 16 residues. The CDR3 reads CSSSLGAGYPTDTQYF. The CDR3 DNA is TGTTCCAGCAGCTTAGGTGCAGGGTATCCCACAGATACGCAGTATTTT.